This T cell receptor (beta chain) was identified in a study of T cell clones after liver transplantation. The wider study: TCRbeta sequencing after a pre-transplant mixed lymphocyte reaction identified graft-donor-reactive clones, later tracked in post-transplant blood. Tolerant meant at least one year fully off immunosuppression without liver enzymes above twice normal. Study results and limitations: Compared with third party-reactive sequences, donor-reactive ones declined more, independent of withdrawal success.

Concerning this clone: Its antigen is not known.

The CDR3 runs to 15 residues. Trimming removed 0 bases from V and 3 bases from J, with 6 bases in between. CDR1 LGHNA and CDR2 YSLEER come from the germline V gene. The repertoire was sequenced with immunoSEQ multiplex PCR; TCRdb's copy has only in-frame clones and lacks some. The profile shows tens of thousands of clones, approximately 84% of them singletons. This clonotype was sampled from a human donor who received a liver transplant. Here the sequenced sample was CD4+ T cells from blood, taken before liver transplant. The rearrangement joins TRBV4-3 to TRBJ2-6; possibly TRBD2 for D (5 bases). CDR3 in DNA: TGCGCCAGCAGCCAAGAACTAGGTGGGGCCAACGTCCTGACTTTC. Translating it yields CASSQELGGANVLTF.